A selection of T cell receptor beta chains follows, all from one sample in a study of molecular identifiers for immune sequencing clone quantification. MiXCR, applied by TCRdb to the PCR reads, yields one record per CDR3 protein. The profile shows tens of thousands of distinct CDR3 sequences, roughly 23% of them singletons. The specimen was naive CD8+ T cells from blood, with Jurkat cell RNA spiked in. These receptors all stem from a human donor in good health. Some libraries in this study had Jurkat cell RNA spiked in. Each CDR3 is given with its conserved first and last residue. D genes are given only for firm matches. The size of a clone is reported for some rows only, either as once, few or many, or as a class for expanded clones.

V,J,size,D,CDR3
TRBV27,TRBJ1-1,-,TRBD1,CASSLMDRGFTEAFF
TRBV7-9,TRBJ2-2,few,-,CASSLAGHSTGELFF
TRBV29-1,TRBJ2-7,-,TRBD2,CSVDGLVGTYEQYF
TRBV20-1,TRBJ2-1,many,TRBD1,CSATGQGIEQFF
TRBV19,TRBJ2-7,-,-,CASSIGDAAYEQYF
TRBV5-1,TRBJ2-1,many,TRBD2,CASSFRLAGGDGEQFF
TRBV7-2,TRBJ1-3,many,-,CASSLGWYDSAYSGNTIYF
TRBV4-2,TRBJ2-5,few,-,CASSQTNGIRETQYF
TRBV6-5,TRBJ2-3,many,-,CASSYSMLGSTDTQYF
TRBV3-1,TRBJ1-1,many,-,CASSPRFGQDTEAFF
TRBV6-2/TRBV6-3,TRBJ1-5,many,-,CASSYLNQPQHF
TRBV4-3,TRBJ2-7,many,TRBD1,CASSQDMGETGTGSYEQYF
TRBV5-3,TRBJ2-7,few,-,CASSPGELYEQYF